The rows below give T cell receptor beta chains drawn from one sample of a study of blood T cell repertoires in COVID-19. TCRdb keeps only in-frame clones here, not all; method: immunoSEQ multiplex PCR. This table has about 190,000 clones, around 86% appearing once. The sample was peripheral blood. The receptors derive from a man between 35 and 55 years old with acute or convalescent COVID-19. Each CDR3 is given with its conserved first and last residue. Each record gives: V gene, clone size, CDR3 protein. Clone sizes are given selectively: once, few, many, or a class where the clone is expanded.

V gene: TRBV7-9; clone size: .; CDR3 protein: CASSLARGGETQYF
V gene: TRBV7-6; clone size: .; CDR3 protein: CASSLVAGEDTQYF
V gene: TRBV6-5; clone size: .; CDR3 protein: CASIYGGQANYGYTF
V gene: TRBV10-3; clone size: .; CDR3 protein: CAISNNPGTGQSGANVLTF
V gene: TRBV3-1/TRBV3-2; clone size: .; CDR3 protein: CASSPRDPRLYAFF
V gene: TRBV6-5; clone size: .; CDR3 protein: CASSHAGATNEKLFF
V gene: TRBV27; clone size: .; CDR3 protein: CASRRTSGALSSYNEQFF
V gene: TRBV6-5; clone size: .; CDR3 protein: CASSRMTGLYTEAFF
V gene: TRBV7-6; clone size: .; CDR3 protein: CASSPGQGQPQHF
V gene: TRBV6-5; clone size: .; CDR3 protein: CASGRQGSPYEQYF
V gene: TRBV27; clone size: .; CDR3 protein: CASSLYWDRGHNEQYF
V gene: TRBV19; clone size: .; CDR3 protein: CASSPGQGRAHGYTF
V gene: TRBV19; clone size: once; CDR3 protein: CASSMTRGAGANVLTF
V gene: TRBV18; clone size: once; CDR3 protein: CASSPPGRGQGYTF
V gene: TRBV6-5; clone size: .; CDR3 protein: CASRRPSGGQETQYF
V gene: TRBV5-1; clone size: .; CDR3 protein: CASSLGGRQKQYF
V gene: TRBV9; clone size: .; CDR3 protein: CASSTRGASTDTQYF
V gene: TRBV29-1; clone size: .; CDR3 protein: CSVAGRSYEQYF
V gene: TRBV5-5; clone size: .; CDR3 protein: CASSFSGGYSSYEQYF
V gene: TRBV19; clone size: .; CDR3 protein: CASSGDSSNQPQHF
V gene: TRBV5-1; clone size: .; CDR3 protein: CASSLGRGWVTDTQYF
V gene: TRBV7-2; clone size: .; CDR3 protein: CASSYSGGNTDTQYF
V gene: TRBV6-5; clone size: .; CDR3 protein: CASSLTPRVNYGYTF
V gene: TRBV7-9; clone size: .; CDR3 protein: CASSSKGQGLSNEQFF
V gene: TRBV6-5; clone size: .; CDR3 protein: CASSYSWQGAAEAFF
V gene: TRBV18; clone size: .; CDR3 protein: CASSPDRVDEQYF
V gene: TRBV9; clone size: .; CDR3 protein: CASSVSGSEGNTIYF
V gene: TRBV19; clone size: .; CDR3 protein: CASSMVATNEQFF
V gene: TRBV29-1; clone size: .; CDR3 protein: CSVARTGSGNTIYF
V gene: TRBV11-2; clone size: .; CDR3 protein: CASRSDRGRANEQFF
V gene: TRBV2; clone size: few; CDR3 protein: CASSLGQGYGYTF
V gene: TRBV30; clone size: .; CDR3 protein: CAWSLAGGRKSRELFF
V gene: TRBV10-3; clone size: .; CDR3 protein: CAISPRTVTYGYTF
V gene: TRBV2; clone size: .; CDR3 protein: CASSEPRGGSDTQYF
V gene: TRBV18; clone size: once; CDR3 protein: CASSRTPSGGGGAGKETQYF
V gene: TRBV6-4; clone size: .; CDR3 protein: CASSDTSGGADEQFF
V gene: TRBV5-1; clone size: .; CDR3 protein: CASSLAMANVLTF
V gene: TRBV29-1; clone size: .; CDR3 protein: CSVEERGGEGDTQYF
V gene: TRBV18; clone size: .; CDR3 protein: CASSPRSRGSYTF
V gene: TRBV27; clone size: once; CDR3 protein: CASQDRAGNTIYF
V gene: TRBV6-5; clone size: once; CDR3 protein: CASSYGGTNEKLFF
V gene: TRBV5-8; clone size: .; CDR3 protein: CASSLGTGGQPQHF
V gene: TRBV13; clone size: .; CDR3 protein: CASSLGQGVPQYF
V gene: TRBV19; clone size: .; CDR3 protein: CASSMESGLSQYF
V gene: TRBV5-1; clone size: .; CDR3 protein: CASGPEGASYNEQFF
V gene: TRBV15; clone size: .; CDR3 protein: CATSRGTGDHGYTF
V gene: TRBV7-9; clone size: once; CDR3 protein: CASSLARAMNTEAFF
V gene: TRBV3-1/TRBV3-2; clone size: .; CDR3 protein: CASSQEGGGPEAFF
V gene: TRBV28; clone size: .; CDR3 protein: CASSFTRNYGYTF
V gene: TRBV4-3; clone size: .; CDR3 protein: CASSQGTGHQGYGYTF
V gene: TRBV7-9; clone size: once; CDR3 protein: CASSHGAEAFF
V gene: TRBV5-1; clone size: .; CDR3 protein: CASSLERPGGNEQFF
V gene: TRBV5-1; clone size: .; CDR3 protein: CASSLVGGQETQYF